The entry that follows covers one TCR beta chain sequence. Its cognate antigen has yet to be identified. Within one base of it there is no much larger clone, and no base qualities were kept. From cysteine to phenylalanine, the CDR3 is 19 amino acids long. Kept here is only the CDR3 DNA, which spans 57 bases and is read in frame from base 1. V is reduced by 7 bases and J by 2 bases, leaving a spacing of 24 bases between them. The germline V gene (reference sequence) gives CDR1 as LNHDA and CDR2 as SQIVND. This record belongs to a study of cytomegalovirus exposure and HLA in healthy donors (dated by TCRdb to about 2017). Broadly, across the study: An earlier analysis of several hundred of the donors reported about 290 Gb of sequence data and 120 million or so unique TCR beta sequences from about 180 million T cells. Around 330 gigabases of sequencing data and around 85 million unique TCR sequences made up an early release that covered 500 to 650 HLA-typed donors. Of the 350 to 450 genotyped donors, 65% to 90% fell in the genetic ancestry cluster associated with self-reported Caucasian donors. The study aimed to test whether cataloging public T cell receptors could reveal signatures of past pathogen exposure. The T cell repertoires of several hundred subjects were profiled by immunosequencing and related to cytomegalovirus serostatus. Besides the first cohort of 550 to 750 subjects, a separate validation cohort made up of over 95 different subjects was used. To predict cytomegalovirus infection status, the study combined high-throughput TCR immunosequencing, statistical association of individual TCRs with disease status, and machine learning. A later analysis re-analyzed previously published TCR beta repertoires from about 730 donors and added high-resolution HLA genotyping to study TCR occurrence patterns. Rather than drawing on any new phenotypic data, the later analysis identified candidate immune exposures from TCR beta sequences and the way those sequences occurred across donors. An earlier analysis of several hundred of the donors applied high-throughput TCR beta sequencing to assess whether each TCR beta V gene segment acted as functional or pseudogenic. Donor age, sex, ethnicity and CMV serostatus were compiled together with the repertoire data. A later genetic analysis took genome-wide SNP genotypes for about 65% of the 666 donors and used that subset as a discovery cohort. Every discovery cohort repertoire had been produced on one sequencing platform. HLA typing covered class I and class II loci at four-digit resolution. The number of donors typed differed by locus, with 629-630 for A, B, C, DRB1 and DQB1, 522 for DQA1, some 570 for DPA1, and some 450 for DPB1. Roughly 5 DR-DQ haplotypes were treated as single units for association and clustering because of strong linkage in the cohort. Among about 400 genotyped donors of the cohort, an average of around 240,000 unique TCR beta nucleotide sequences was sequenced per donor, of which approximately 18% were non-productive. General findings and caveats noted by the study authors: A further reported finding was that TCR beta sequences accurately predicted the HLA-A and HLA-B alleles for most subjects in the first cohort. Because the 87-base-pair reads could not distinguish some IMGT-functional V segments, including TRBV6-2 and TRBV6-3, those segments were excluded. Sequencing depth was assumed to be roughly uniform across donors in the presence/absence analyses, though that assumption may not hold. In an earlier analysis of around 500 of the donors, most TCR beta V segments appeared in productive rearrangements about 87% or about 30% of the time, broadly matching IMGT annotations. According to a later analysis, parvovirus B19, influenza, CMV and Epstein-Barr virus appeared linked to several top co-occurrence clusters. Linkage disequilibrium might explain the correlated functional status among segregating V segments, but an unknown experimental factor could not be excluded. Three of the identified cytomegalovirus-associated TCR beta chains were confirmed in vitro to be specific for cytomegalovirus antigens. Because HLA typing was missing for some donors at each locus, association tests included only the typed subset. The classifier was reported to diagnose cytomegalovirus status with high specificity and sensitivity in both the original and validation cohorts. Compared with the approximately 670-donor mean, donors in an Asian-associated ancestry cluster had fewer N-insertions in productive TCRs, according to a later genetic analysis. Most TCR sequences were seen in very few donors, while some public TCRs were found in many individuals. In a later analysis, HLA-associated TCR beta chains showed more clonal expansion and lower generation probabilities than non-associated chains that were equally common. In a later analysis, most CMV-associated TCR beta chains were found to appear HLA-restricted, with HLA associations seemingly driven largely by CMV exposure. Because counts were too low, some 17 rarely observed V segments, including chromosome 9 orphons, were left out of the earlier analysis of 587 of the donors. The study listed approximately 160 TCR beta chains as associated with cytomegalovirus. When HLA alleles, especially DR and DQ, strongly co-occurred, TCR associations were difficult to assign to individual alleles. The authors suggested that the approach could potentially be extended to other disease states and immunological phenotypes. A later analysis associated 16,951 TCR beta sequences with specific HLA alleles at a false discovery rate of 0.05. Immune exposure information for the cohort was limited to CMV serostatus. A cluster of highly shared sequence variants was judged likely to be a technical artifact of the sequencing pipeline. A later genetic analysis associated a missense DCLRE1C variant with V-gene and J-gene trimming of TCR beta chains, and an independent cohort replicated the association. In a later analysis, TCR association rates were found to vary across HLA loci, with the most associated TCRs seen for DRB1 alleles and the fewest for HLA-C alleles. The cohort was sequenced for TCR beta chains only, and without alpha or paired-chain data the features that could be detected were limited.

The cohort consisted of some 730 healthy bone marrow donors. Cohort members were all nominally healthy when sampled, although unrecorded immune exposures were likely present. The donor was CMV seronegative and was included in the group of hundreds of seronegative cohort members. Every donor gave a peripheral blood sample, and the peripheral blood mononuclear cells from that sample were used for TCR beta sequencing. Genomic DNA was extracted from the blood cell samples with the Qiagen DNeasy Blood Extraction Kit. The library came from the immunoSEQ multiplex PCR assay. The multiplex PCR relied on a mix of 60 forward primers for TCR Vbeta segments and 13 reverse primers for TCR Jbeta segments. The CDR3 region of rearranged TCR beta genes was amplified from genomic DNA with a multiplex PCR assay. Amplified TCR beta libraries were sequenced as 87-base-pair reads on the Illumina HiSeq System. Per the source publication's procedure: In a later analysis, approximately 74 million unique TCR beta chains were counted across the 690 or so repertoires, and approximately 11 million of these chains were shared by at least two donors. Raw reads were error-corrected and collapsed into unique sequences with a nearest-neighbor algorithm that merged closely related sequences to remove PCR and sequencing errors. To assign V, D and J gene segments, CDR3 sequences were aligned to IMGT reference sequences. For a sequence to be retained, a match of at least six nucleotides was required to both a V gene segment and a J gene segment. A rearrangement counted as productive if the CDR3 had no stop codons and remained in frame with V and J, and every other rearrangement counted as non-productive. Following IMGT convention, CDR3 was defined as the stretch from the second conserved V-encoded cysteine to the conserved J-encoded phenylalanine. The earlier analysis of some 580 of the donors excluded any sequence lacking an unambiguous match to a single V gene segment. In an earlier analysis of 450 to 750 of the donors, a V segment was called functional when productive rearrangements were above 56.7%, and segregating when the standard deviation between donors exceeded 5%. To diagnose cytomegalovirus status from the catalog of TCR beta chain sequences, a statistical classification framework was built. V and J gene assignment, in a later analysis, came from comparing TCR nucleotide sequences with IMGT/GENE-DB human TR gene sequences. A later analysis assigned CDR3 sequences and most-parsimonious VDJ recombination scenarios with the TCRdist pipeline. In a later analysis, each TCR beta chain was defined by its CDR3 amino acid sequence together with its V-gene family, and reads lacking a unique V-gene family were excluded. As a way to deal with suspected cross-contamination and a sequencing artifact, a later analysis dropped nearly 600 nucleotide sequences that were highly shared and had low generation probability. For each public chain, a later analysis derived a clonal expansion index from normalized ranks of inferred template counts within each repertoire. A later analysis computed generation probabilities with a VDJ recombination model fitted to out-of-frame rearrangements, and checked the results against IGoR. Hypergeometric tests were used in a later analysis to score TCR-TCR, TCR-HLA and TCR-CMV co-occurrence, with a repertoire-size bias correction applied to the TCR pairs. A later analysis estimated false discovery rates by permuting HLA or CMV assignments 20 times. In a later analysis, co-occurring TCRs were grouped using DBSCAN, and TCRdist sequence similarity was added for clustering within HLA-allele-positive subsets. Repertoires with fewer than 30,000 or more than 120,000 public chains were left out of co-occurrence clustering, as were about 5 repertoires with anomalous nucleotide sharing. TCRdb stores this immuneACCESS table with in-frame sequences only. Part of the clones is absent; in the studies checked, under half of the shortfall reflects unresolved V genes, and no reason is known for the rest. The DNA was the basis for D and trimming; V, J and clone size are from that table. Present in this sample are 55,000 to 85,000 clones, 86% of which were seen just once. Jointly, the top ten make up roughly 2% of the sample.

The sequencing input was PBMCs. Here the chain combines TRBV19 and TRBJ2-6; perhaps TRBD1 is the D gene, with 7 bases matching. The clonotype was recovered from a young woman in good health and CMV-seronegative. The CDR3 reads CASNIPWDSAGPGANVLTF. The DNA is as follows: TGTGCCAGTAACATACCCTGGGACAGTGCGGGGCCTGGGGCCAACGTCCTGACTTTC.